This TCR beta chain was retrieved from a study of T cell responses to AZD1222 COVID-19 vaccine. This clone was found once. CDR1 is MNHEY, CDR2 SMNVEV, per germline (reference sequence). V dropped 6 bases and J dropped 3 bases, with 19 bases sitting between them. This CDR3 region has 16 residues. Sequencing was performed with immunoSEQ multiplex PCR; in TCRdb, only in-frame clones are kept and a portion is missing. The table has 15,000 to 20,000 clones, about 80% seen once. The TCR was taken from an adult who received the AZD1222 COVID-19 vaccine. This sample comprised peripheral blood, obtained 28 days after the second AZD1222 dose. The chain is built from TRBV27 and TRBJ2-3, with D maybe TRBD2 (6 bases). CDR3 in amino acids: CASSWWLAKGTDTQYF. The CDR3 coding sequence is TGTGCCAGCAGCTGGTGGCTAGCGAAGGGTACAGATACGCAGTATTTT.